The 27 T cell receptor beta chains listed next were all sequenced from one sample in a study of blood T cell repertoires in COVID-19. Using immunoSEQ multiplex PCR, the repertoire was profiled, and TCRdb retains in-frame clones only, with some absent. This table holds fewer than 200,000 clones, around 80% found once. The sample taken for sequencing was peripheral blood. These receptors were collected from a woman aged 70 to 79 who had recovered from COVID-19.

CDR3 amino acids: CASTPIAGQETQYF. The CDR3 DNA reads TGTGCCAGCACCCCCATAGCGGGGCAAGAGACCCAGTACTTC. V and J are TRBV9 and TRBJ2-5, with 8 bases matching TRBD2. Trimming removed 6 bases from V and 2 bases from J; junction bases left unmatched: 6. Germline assignment: CDR1 SGDLS and CDR2 YYNGEE. CDR3 length: 14 amino acids.

The CDR3 region has the DNA TGTGCCAGCAGCTTAGTAGGTAGCGGGATCTCAGATACGCAGTATTTT. It yields the protein CASSLVGSGISDTQYF. This chain links TRBV7-9 with TRBJ2-3; 8 bases map to TRBD2. This CDR3 has 16 amino acids. CDR1 and CDR2 from the germline V gene are SEHNR and FQNEAQ (reference sequence). V lost 1 base, J lost 4 bases, and 7 bases stayed unmatched.

The rearrangement uses TRBV6-1 and TRBJ1-2; no reliable D call. The CDR3 is 17 residues long. Germline assignment: CDR1 MNHNS and CDR2 SASEGT. Trimming cost V 3 bases and J 0 bases, with 17 bases left between them. CDR3 in DNA: TGTGCCAGCAGTGAGCCTGCGGGCAGGCCTGCTAACTATGGCTACACCTTC. It encodes CASSEPAGRPANYGYTF.

V and J are TRBV6-5 and TRBJ1-2, with 7 bases lining up with TRBD1. The CDR3 consists of 15 residues. The germline V gene encodes CDR1 MNHEY and CDR2 SVGAGI. J was trimmed by 4 bases and V by 6 bases; bases with no gene match: 11. The CDR3 coding sequence is TGTGCCAGCAGCCGCGGTGGGACAGCCGCCTATGGCTACACCTTC. Protein: CASSRGGTAAYGYTF.

This clone has a handful of counts. The V call is TRBV28, the J call TRBJ1-1; maybe TRBD1 (5 bases). The germline gives CDR1 MDHEN, CDR2 SYDVKM. V dropped 4 bases and J dropped 11 bases, with 14 bases sitting between them. The CDR3 length is 12 residues. The CDR3 region is CASSSARGAAFF. The CDR3 DNA is TGTGCCAGCAGTTCCGCTCGTGGGGCGGCTTTCTTT.

V usage is TRBV30 and J usage is TRBJ2-7; D is possibly TRBD1 (6 bases). CDR3 length equals 14 residues. Germline CDR1 and CDR2: GTSNPN and SVGIG (reference sequence). V shed 1 base and J shed 2 bases, with 12 bases lying between them. This chain's CDR3 is CAWSGGHDPYEQYF. For the CDR3, the DNA is TGTGCCTGGAGTGGGGGGCACGACCCCTACGAGCAGTACTTC. Full variable domain (outside the CDR3, taken from reference TRBV30 and TRBJ2-7): SQTIHQWPATLVQPVGSPLSLECTVEGTSNPNLYWYRQAAGRGLQLLFYSVGIGQISSEVPQNLSASRPQDRQFILSSKKLLLSDSGFYLCAWSGGHDPYEQYFGPGTRLTVT.

J is TRBJ1-2 and V is TRBV4-2; D unresolved. This CDR3 is built from 15 residues. V was trimmed by 4 bases and J by 1 base, leaving 13 bases between them. Germline V lookup: CDR1 LGHNA, CDR2 YNFKEQ. The CDR3 reads CASSPRGQNNYGYTF. The CDR3 DNA sequence: TGTGCCAGCAGCCCCCGAGGTCAGAATAACTATGGCTACACCTTC.

The J gene is TRBJ2-1, the V gene TRBV4-2; D is unresolved. Trimming removed 4 bases from V and 6 bases from J, with 16 bases in between. The CDR3 extends over 15 amino acids. Germline V gene lookup returns CDR1 LGHNA and CDR2 YNFKEQ. In DNA, the CDR3 is TGTGCCAGCAGCCCCCTGAGCTCGACTCCCAATGAGCAGTTCTTC. Translating gives CASSPLSSTPNEQFF.

The chain recombines TRBV27 with TRBJ1-5; 9 nucleotides match TRBD1. The trim removed 6 bases at V and 0 bases at J, leaving 6 bases unmatched. The CDR3 totals 16 residues. Per germline, CDR1 MNHEY and CDR2 SMNVEV (reference sequence). The DNA for the CDR3 is TGTGCCAGCAGGGGACAGGGCCCCTATAGCAATCAGCCCCAGCATTTT. Its translation is CASRGQGPYSNQPQHF.

This clone has a handful of counts. The CDR3 region is CASSLGAIYGYTF. CDR3 DNA sequence: TGTGCCAGCAGCTTAGGGGCCATCTATGGCTACACCTTC. V gene TRBV7-8 combines with J gene TRBJ1-2; D is unresolved. This CDR3 region has 13 residues. The V gene lost 1 base and the J gene lost 4 bases, with 7 bases spanning the gap. Germline CDR1 and CDR2: SGHVS and FQNEAQ.

The table lists this clone with many counts. The chain combines TRBV7-2 with TRBJ2-7; D is ambiguous. This CDR3 is 14 amino acids long. Trimming took off 2 bases at V and 3 bases at J, with 11 bases between the two ends. Looked up from germline, CDR1 is SGHTA and CDR2 is FQGNSA. The CDR3 spells CASSLRNSGYEQYF. As DNA, the CDR3 is TGTGCCAGCAGCTTACGGAACAGTGGCTACGAGCAGTACTTC.

The V gene is TRBV10-3, the J gene TRBJ1-5; 10 bases are a match to TRBD1. V dropped 8 bases and J dropped 6; count of bases not matched to a gene: 4. Germline V gene sequence: CDR1 ENHRY, CDR2 SYGVKD. The CDR3 totals 13 residues. The CDR3 nucleotides are TGTGCCATCGGGACAGGGGCTGGTCAGCCCCAGCATTTT. It yields the protein CAIGTGAGQPQHF.

This rearrangement joins TRBV7-2 to TRBJ1-1; D is unresolved. The V end was cut by 5 bases, the J end by 5 bases, with 12 bases between. In germline, CDR1 is SGHTA, CDR2 FQGNSA. The length of the CDR3 is 13 residues. This CDR3 reads CASSPKVETEAFF. DNA for the CDR3: TGTGCCAGCAGCCCCAAAGTGGAGACTGAAGCTTTCTTT.

The rearrangement joins TRBV3-1 (or the pseudogene TRBV3-2) to TRBJ2-1; 8 bases align to TRBD2. In germline, CDR1 is LGHDT, CDR2 YNNKEL (reference sequence). The CDR3 contains 14 residues. Trimming cost V 3 bases and J 8 bases; bases outside gene matches: 6. This chain's CDR3 is CASSQGGLVDEQFF. The CDR3 nucleotides are TGTGCCAGCAGCCAGGGGGGACTAGTCGATGAGCAGTTCTTC.

This chain uses TRBV6-5 with TRBJ2-3; TRBD2 matches 8 bases. The germline V gene has CDR1 MNHEY and CDR2 SVGAGI. The CDR3 totals 13 residues. V lost 7 bases to trimming and J lost 2 bases; unmatched junction nucleotides: 2. CDR3 sequence reads: CASIAGNTDTQYF. Written as DNA, the CDR3 is TGTGCCAGCATAGCGGGAAACACAGATACGCAGTATTTT.

The chain links TRBV7-9 to TRBJ2-7, with 9 bases that match TRBD1. The ends lost 4 bases at V and 9 bases at J; junction bases unmatched: 10. The CDR3 spans 14 residues. Germline lookup yields CDR1 SEHNR and CDR2 FQNEAQ (reference sequence). CDR3 protein: CASSWGQGGQGQYF. The CDR3 coding sequence is TGTGCCAGCAGCTGGGGACAGGGAGGTCAGGGGCAGTACTTC.

This sequence joins TRBV5-1 and TRBJ2-5; maybe TRBD2 (7 bases). From germline, CDR1 is SGHRS and CDR2 YFSETQ. The CDR3 sequence is 13 residues long. Trimming left V 0 bases short and J 7 bases short, with 10 bases between. The CDR3 region has the DNA TGCGCCAGCAGCTTGGCGCGGGGGCCGACCCAGTACTTC. Amino acid sequence: CASSLARGPTQYF.

The gene calls are TRBV28 and TRBJ1-1; weak D call: TRBD1 (6 bases). This CDR3 contains 15 residues. Germline values: CDR1 MDHEN, CDR2 SYDVKM. Trimming took off 6 bases at V and 0 bases at J, with 14 bases between the two ends. Written as DNA, the CDR3 is TGTGCCAGCAGCTTAACCACAGGGATGAACACTGAAGCTTTCTTT. Residues: CASSLTTGMNTEAFF.

This clone occurred once. The chain uses TRBV7-9 and TRBJ1-2; the D gene is possibly TRBD1 (6 bases). With 5 bases removed from V and 4 bases from J, the gap between germline ends came to 17 bases. From germline, CDR1 is SEHNR and CDR2 FQNEAQ (reference sequence). This CDR3 region has 15 residues. The CDR3 nucleotides read TGTGCCAGCAGCCACGGGGGGGCCATTGGCTATGGCTACACCTTC. This encodes CASSHGGAIGYGYTF.

The V gene is TRBV6-5, the J gene TRBJ1-2; tentatively, D is TRBD1 (5 bases). The V end lost 7 bases, the J end lost 6 bases, and 18 bases lay between the germline ends. The germline V gene encodes CDR1 MNHEY and CDR2 SVGAGI. CDR3 length: 14 residues. CDR3 nucleotides: TGTGCCAGCATCCCAACGGGGGGTCCTAATGGCTACACCTTC. Translating gives CASIPTGGPNGYTF.

The chain uses TRBV7-2 and TRBJ2-7; 7 bases agree with TRBD2. This CDR3 is 15 amino acids long. The ends lost 5 bases at V and 4 bases at J; junction bases unmatched: 11. Germline CDR1 and CDR2: SGHTA and FQGNSA. Here the CDR3 DNA reads TGTGCCAGCAGCCCAGGACTAGACCAAGGGTACGAGCAGTACTTC. Translating it yields CASSPGLDQGYEQYF.

The V call is TRBV7-9, the J call TRBJ1-1; D may be TRBD1 (6 bases). The CDR3 spans 19 residues. The V and J ends lost 5 bases and 1 base respectively, with 26 bases between them. Germline CDR1 SEHNR, CDR2 FQNEAQ (reference sequence). This CDR3 reads CASSLTQGRRIAANTEAFF. The DNA for the CDR3 is TGTGCCAGCAGCCTGACACAGGGAAGACGAATTGCGGCGAACACTGAAGCTTTCTTT.

The chain uses TRBV9 and TRBJ2-1; 9 bases map to TRBD2. This CDR3 region has 14 residues. CDR1 is SGDLS and CDR2 is YYNGEE in the germline V gene. V lost 2 bases to trimming and J lost 9 bases; unmatched junction nucleotides: 6. The CDR3 bases are TGTGCCAGCAGCGTTGCGGGGGGGTCAGTTGAGCAGTTCTTC. This codes for CASSVAGGSVEQFF.

The V call is TRBV28, the J call TRBJ2-5; D unresolved. Trimming left V 5 bases short and J 0 bases short, with 10 bases between. Looked up from germline, CDR1 is MDHEN and CDR2 is SYDVKM. The CDR3 spans 14 residues. This CDR3 reads CASSPWADQETQYF. CDR3 DNA: TGTGCCAGCAGTCCCTGGGCCGACCAAGAGACCCAGTACTTC.

The chain combines TRBV15 with TRBJ2-7; tentatively, D is TRBD2 (6 bases). The CDR3 covers 18 residues. V shed 0 bases and J shed 3 bases, with 21 bases lying between them. Germline CDR1 reads LNHNV; CDR2 reads YYDKDF (reference sequence). CDR3 region: CATSRDPAHLRRGYEQYF. The CDR3 bases are TGTGCCACCAGCAGAGATCCGGCGCATCTGCGGAGGGGCTACGAGCAGTACTTC.

This chain joins TRBV2 and TRBJ1-4; possible D gene TRBD1, 6 bases. Trimming stripped 4 bases from V and 7 bases from J, with 16 bases between. This CDR3 contains 15 residues. CDR1 and CDR2 from the germline V gene are SNHLY and FYNNEI. This chain's CDR3 is CASSAQTGWGEKLFF. The CDR3 DNA reads as TGTGCCAGCAGTGCCCAAACAGGGTGGGGTGAAAAACTGTTTTTT.

The chain joins TRBV19 to TRBJ2-7, with 8 bases aligning to TRBD2. The CDR3 spans 14 residues. The germline V gene encodes CDR1 LNHDA and CDR2 SQIVND (reference sequence). V was clipped by 3 bases and J by 2 bases; unmatched bases: 3. The CDR3 nucleotides are TGTGCCAGTAGTATGGCGGGAGGCCCCTACGAGCAGTACTTC. Its protein is CASSMAGGPYEQYF. Using reference TRBV19 and TRBJ2-7 for the parts outside the CDR3, the full variable domain is DGGITQSPKYLFRKEGQNVTLSCEQNLNHDAMYWYRQDPGQGLRLIYYSQIVNDFQKGDIAEGYSVSREKKESFPLTVTSAQKNPTAFYLCASSMAGGPYEQYFGPGTRLTVT.